The next 2 T cell receptor beta chains were all read from a single sample in a study of blood T cell repertoires in COVID-19. Method: immunoSEQ multiplex PCR; TCRdb's copy keeps in-frame clones and lacks some. There are 140,000 to 150,000 clones in the sample; over 60% occur only once, and roughly 15% lies in the top ten. Input material: peripheral blood. These receptors came from a man aged 45 to 65 with acute or convalescent COVID-19.

This clone was observed at least ten times. DNA for the CDR3: TGTGCCAGCAGCTCGAGACAGGGGCGGTACGAGCAGTACTTC. Translation gives CASSSRQGRYEQYF. The chain is built from TRBV7-9 and TRBJ2-7; 8 positions match TRBD1. V gave up 4 bases and J gave up 4 bases; unmatched junction bases: 6. CDR3 length: 14 amino acids. CDR1 SEHNR and CDR2 FQNEAQ come from the germline V gene (reference sequence).

The chain has TRBV6-6 and TRBJ1-2, with a weak D call TRBD1 (6 bases). The length of the CDR3 is 14 residues. Trimming took off 0 bases at V and 8 bases at J, with 13 bases between the two ends. CDR1 is MNHNY and CDR2 is SVGAGI in the germline V gene (reference sequence). CDR3: CASSYSGQGQGYTF. The CDR3 DNA sequence: TGTGCCAGCAGTTACTCGGGGCAGGGACAAGGCTACACCTTC.